Each of the 15 T cell receptor beta chains below was sequenced from the same sample in a study of CXCR3-negative and CXCR3-positive naive CD8 T cells. The authors prepared UMI-labeled TRB cDNA libraries by 5' RACE. No DNA is given; TCRdb re-called the 5' RACE reads and lists each CDR3 protein once. This table holds roughly 40,000 distinct CDR3 sequences. What was sequenced was naive CXCR3- CD8+ T cells from blood. Described subset: CD45RO-CCR7+CD27+CD95- naive CD8+ T cells lacking CXCR3 (TNR3-). The source is a human donor in good health. Some clones in this sample may be carry-over from other donors' samples.

The chain carries TRBV27 and TRBJ2-4. The CDR3 loop spans 11 amino acids. Germline V CDR1 and CDR2: MNHEY, SMNVEV (reference sequence). The CDR3 spells CASEAKNIQYF.

The CDR3 region is CATSRDDGRMYNEQFF. This chain links TRBV15 with TRBJ2-1; TCRdb picks TRBD2, but there is no DNA to check that call. This CDR3 is built from 16 residues. Germline CDR1 LNHNV, CDR2 YYDKDF (reference sequence). The full variable domain, in which reference TRBV15 and TRBJ2-1 provide the parts outside the CDR3, is DAMVIQNPRYQVTQFGKPVTLSCSQTLNHNVMYWYQQKSSQAPKLLFHYYDKDFNNEADTPDNFQSRRPNTSFCFLDIRSPGLGDTAMYLCATSRDDGRMYNEQFFGPGTRLTVL.

This sequence joins TRBV29-1 and TRBJ1-1. The germline V gene has CDR1 SQVTM and CDR2 ANQGSEA. The CDR3 is made up of 13 amino acids. This CDR3 is CSVGAQRNTEAFF.

The rearrangement uses TRBV7-9 and TRBJ2-7; the D gene TCRdb calls, TRBD1, cannot be checked with no DNA. Germline loops: CDR1 SEHNR, CDR2 FQNEAQ (reference sequence). CDR3 length: 18 residues. The CDR3 sequence is CASSFSRTGGTLYYEQYF.

The rearrangement joins TRBV14 to TRBJ2-3. CDR3 length equals 15 residues. Germline V CDR1 and CDR2: SGHDN, FVKESK. The CDR3 sequence is CASSLELGSADTQYF.

The chain joins TRBV4-3 to TRBJ2-7; absent DNA, TCRdb's TRBD2 call cannot be checked. The germline V gene encodes CDR1 LGHNA and CDR2 YSLEER. The CDR3 runs to 16 residues. The chain's CDR3 is CASSQDPGTASYEQYF.

The rearrangement links TRBV2 to TRBJ2-1; TCRdb's D call, TRBD1, is unchecked because there is no DNA. CDR3 length equals 16 residues. In germline, CDR1 is SNHLY, CDR2 FYNNEI. The CDR3 loop reads CASSDRLRTGGDEQFF.

This chain uses TRBV6-6 with TRBJ2-3. CDR3 size: 14 residues. The germline CDR1 and CDR2 sequences are MNHNY and SVGAGI (reference sequence). CDR3 sequence reads: CASSFGVHFDTQYF.

The V gene is TRBV6-4, the J gene TRBJ1-1. This CDR3 is built from 14 residues. Germline values: CDR1 MRHNA, CDR2 SNTAGT. The CDR3 sequence is CASSDSSENTEAFF.

V gene TRBV29-1 combines with J gene TRBJ2-5; as DNA is missing, the TRBD2 call by TCRdb cannot be tested. Germline CDR1 SQVTM, CDR2 ANQGSEA. CDR3 length: 16 amino acids. The CDR3 sequence is CSVAGLAGDSQETQYF.

The rearrangement links TRBV28 to TRBJ2-1. The CDR3 runs to 11 residues. CDR1 MDHEN and CDR2 SYDVKM come from the germline V gene. The chain's CDR3 is CASSLFREQFF.

The chain has TRBV7-8 and TRBJ2-5; TCRdb indicates TRBD2, and absent DNA this call remains unverified. The CDR3 covers 16 residues. Germline CDR1 reads SGHVS; CDR2 reads FQNEAQ. The CDR3: CDSSLAGTSLLVDQYF.

V usage is TRBV27 and J usage is TRBJ1-6. The CDR3 covers 11 residues. Germline V gene lookup returns CDR1 MNHEY and CDR2 SMNVEV (reference sequence). CDR3 region: CVTGWDSPLHF.

The chain uses TRBV10-3 and TRBJ1-5; TCRdb names TRBD1, which stays unverified in the absence of DNA. The CDR3 extends over 15 amino acids. CDR1 and CDR2 from the germline V gene are ENHRY and SYGVKD. The CDR3 loop reads CAISATGPTNQPQHF.

The chain carries TRBV10-3 and TRBJ2-1. The CDR3 has 13 residues. Germline V gene lookup returns CDR1 ENHRY and CDR2 SYGVKD. This CDR3 reads CAIRQDGYNEQFF.